These 21 T cell receptor beta chains were sequenced from one sample in a study of T cell repertoires in cytomegalovirus infection. TCRdb re-derived calls from the reads in MiXCR, one entry per CDR3 protein. Found here are fewer than 550,000 distinct CDR3 sequences, approximately 15% of them singletons; the top ten hold roughly 25%. Sequencing was carried out using CD8+ T cells from PBMCs. The receptors stem from a human donor in good health (CMV status not recorded). Some clones in this sample may be carry-over from other donors' samples.

This clonotype has ten or more counts. The V and J genes are TRBV27 and TRBJ1-5; D ambiguous. V was pared by 8 bases and J by 0 bases, with 11 bases between. CDR1 is MNHEY and CDR2 is SMNVEV in the germline V gene (reference sequence). The CDR3 runs 14 residues. The CDR3 nucleotides are TGTGCCAGCGGTTCGGTGGATAGCAATCAGCCCCAGCATTTT. Its protein is CASGSVDSNQPQHF.

Comment on this clonotype: Since no conserved phenylalanine or tryptophan closes the CDR3, a read error is the likely cause. It is unclear where the CDR3 begins or ends on the DNA, so no DNA is shown, and the CDR3 is as TCRdb lists it. The CDR3 here is CASSQTISNEQLL. The chain recombines TRBV27 with TRBJ2-1; the table's D call, TRBD2, was not checked against the DNA. Including both end residues, the CDR3 is 13 amino acids long. Germline V gene sequence: CDR1 MNHEY, CDR2 SMNVEV (reference sequence).

This clonotype was counted many times. The chain carries TRBV7-3 and TRBJ2-1, with 7 bases matching TRBD1. Germline-derived CDR1 and CDR2 are SGHTA and FQGTGA. There are 15 residues in the CDR3. V shed 4 bases and J 5 bases; nucleotides not matched to a gene: 8. CDR3 bases: TGTGCCAGCAGCTCGGGACAGAGATGGAACAATGAGCAGTTCTTC. Translation: CASSSGQRWNNEQFF.

The V and J genes are TRBV4-1 and TRBJ1-5; 8 nucleotides agree with TRBD1. Germline CDR1 MGHRA, CDR2 YSYEKL. This CDR3 has 16 amino acids. V trimming: 3 bases; J trimming: 2 bases; junction bases outside the gene matches: 6. CDR3 nucleotides: TGCGCCAGCAGCCACGACGGACAGGGCGGCAATCAGCCCCAGCATTTT. Translation: CASSHDGQGGNQPQHF.

This clonotype turned up a few times. This chain connects TRBV5-1 to TRBJ2-7; D could derive from TRBD1 or TRBD2 (5 bases each). Germline values: CDR1 SGHRS, CDR2 YFSETQ. The V end was cut by 7 bases, the J end by 3 bases, with 17 bases between. CDR3 length: 14 residues. This chain's CDR3 is CASAYGTALYEQYF. CDR3 bases: TGCGCCAGCGCCTACGGGACCGCGCTCTACGAGCAGTACTTC.

V is TRBV28 and J is TRBJ2-7; TRBD2 agrees at 9 bases. This CDR3 spans 14 amino acids. V lost 2 bases to trimming and J lost 5 bases; unmatched junction nucleotides: 4. Germline assignment: CDR1 MDHEN and CDR2 SYDVKM. In nucleotides, the CDR3 is TGTGCCAGCAGTTTAGGCGGGAGGGGGGACGAGCAGTACTTC. Translated: CASSLGGRGDEQYF.

Comment on this clonotype: A read error is possible here, since a much larger clone lies one base away. The conserved closing phenylalanine or tryptophan is absent in this CDR3, likely reflecting a read error. The rearrangement links TRBV4-2 to TRBJ2-5; 14 nucleotides match TRBD2. The CDR3 has 17 residues. Germline loops: CDR1 LGHNA, CDR2 YNFKEQ. With V trimmed by 4 bases and J by 4 bases, 8 bases remained unmatched. For the CDR3, the DNA is TGTGCCAGCAGCCTAGCTTTAGGGACTAGCGGGAGAGAGACCCAGTACTTA. Translated: CASSLALGTSGRETQYL.

Ten or more counts support this clonotype. V and J are TRBV11-2 and TRBJ2-5; D perhaps matches TRBD2 (5 bases). This CDR3 spans 14 amino acids. Germline V lookup: CDR1 SGHAT, CDR2 FQNNGV. V gave up 5 bases and J gave up 3 bases, with 13 bases separating them. CDR3 bases: TGTGCCAGCAGCCCCCGTGGGAGAAAAGAGACCCAGTACTTC. Residues: CASSPRGRKETQYF.

This clonotype was detected many times. The rearrangement uses TRBV28 and TRBJ1-5, with a tentative D call TRBD1 (6 bases). Germline CDR1 is MDHEN and CDR2 is SYDVKM. The V end lost 9 bases, the J end lost 1 base, and 16 bases lay between the germline ends. The CDR3 runs to 15 residues. CDR3 region: CASISPGASNQPQHF. The CDR3 DNA sequence: TGTGCCAGTATTTCACCGGGGGCGAGCAATCAGCCCCAGCATTTT.

The table lists this clonotype with many counts. CDR3 loop: CASSLGAGGPDTQYF. DNA of the CDR3: TGTGCCAGCAGCTTAGGGGCAGGGGGCCCAGATACGCAGTATTTT. The chain couples TRBV7-2 to TRBJ2-3; 8 nucleotides line up with TRBD1. This CDR3 contains 15 residues. With 1 base clipped from V and 4 bases from J, the junction kept 4 bases outside the gene matches. In germline, CDR1 is SGHTA, CDR2 FQGNSA.

This clonotype has only a few counts. This chain's CDR3 is CASSSGQAANEKLFF. The CDR3 DNA reads TGTGCCAGCAGTTCCGGACAGGCGGCTAATGAAAAACTGTTTTTT. The rearrangement joins TRBV6-5 to TRBJ1-4; TRBD1 matches 7 bases. With 4 bases clipped from V and 3 bases from J, the junction kept 5 bases outside the gene matches. From germline, CDR1 is MNHEY and CDR2 SVGAGI. This CDR3 spans 15 amino acids.

This clonotype was picked up many times. V gene TRBV11-2 combines with J gene TRBJ2-7; 9 bases align to TRBD1. Germline V CDR1 and CDR2: SGHAT, FQNNGV. The CDR3 covers 14 residues. V gave up 3 bases and J gave up 5 bases; unmatched junction bases: 5. CDR3 DNA: TGTGCCAGCAGCTTGGGACAGGGATCGGACGAGCAGTACTTC. This codes for CASSLGQGSDEQYF.

This clonotype has a count of ten or more. The V and J genes are TRBV4-1 and TRBJ2-3; 9 bases fit TRBD2. The CDR3 is made up of 15 amino acids. CDR1 and CDR2 (germline): MGHRA, YSYEKL. With V trimmed by 5 bases and J by 1 base, 4 bases remained unmatched. The CDR3 sequence is CASSRLAERTDTQYF. In DNA form, the CDR3 reads TGCGCCAGCAGCAGACTAGCGGAGCGCACAGATACGCAGTATTTT.

In this sample, this clonotype turned up many times. V is TRBV7-9 and J is TRBJ2-7; D is possibly TRBD1 or TRBD2 (6 bases each). The CDR3 loop spans 14 amino acids. Germline CDR1 SEHNR, CDR2 FQNEAQ (reference sequence). Between the trimmed V and J ends, which lost 5 bases and 0 bases, there was a span of 11 bases. The CDR3 DNA reads as TGTGCCAGCAGCGGAGGGGGGAGCTCCTACGAGCAGTACTTC. Translated: CASSGGGSSYEQYF.

The chain carries TRBV28 and TRBJ2-7; 8 nucleotides match TRBD2. The trim removed 6 bases at V and 4 bases at J, leaving 11 bases unmatched. CDR3 length: 15 residues. Germline lookup yields CDR1 MDHEN and CDR2 SYDVKM. The CDR3, as DNA: TGTGCCAGCAGCGACCCGGGACTAGGAGAGTACGAGCAGTACTTC. It is translated as CASSDPGLGEYEQYF.

This clonotype was seen repeatedly, ten times or more. The chain combines TRBV7-2 with TRBJ2-7; tentatively, D is TRBD2 (7 bases). The CDR3 extends over 14 amino acids. Germline lookup yields CDR1 SGHTA and CDR2 FQGNSA. The V gene lost 8 bases and the J gene lost 3 bases, with 17 bases spanning the gap. The CDR3 region is CASSGGGGGYEQYF. CDR3 in DNA: TGTGCCAGCTCTGGGGGGGGAGGGGGCTACGAGCAGTACTTC.

The rearrangement joins TRBV6-5 to TRBJ1-1; D uncertain. Per germline, CDR1 MNHEY and CDR2 SVGAGI. Trimming left V 0 bases short and J 3 bases short, with 8 bases between. The CDR3 covers 14 residues. In DNA form, the CDR3 reads TGTGCCAGCAGTTACTCGTGGGAAGACACTGAAGCTTTCTTT. Protein product: CASSYSWEDTEAFF.

This clonotype was detected many times. The rearrangement uses TRBV6-1 and TRBJ1-2; TRBD1 aligns across 7 bases. V was pared by 3 bases and J by 6 bases, with 19 bases of the junction left unmatched. Germline V CDR1 and CDR2: MNHNS, SASEGT. The CDR3 has 18 amino acids. The CDR3 is CASSDYMTGKSPLHGYTF. The CDR3 DNA is TGTGCCAGCAGTGATTATATGACAGGGAAGAGCCCACTTCATGGCTACACCTTC.

The sample holds a few counts of this clonotype. The chain employs TRBV9 and TRBJ2-3; D possibly corresponds to TRBD1 (5 bases). The CDR3 covers 13 residues. CDR1 and CDR2 (germline): SGDLS, YYNGEE. Deletions cut 3 bases from V and 4 bases from J, with 9 bases between. The CDR3 DNA reads as TGTGCCAGCAGCGCTACAGGCCCAGATACGCAGTATTTT. Translating it yields CASSATGPDTQYF. Complete variable domain (other parts from reference TRBV9 and TRBJ2-3): DSGVTQTPKHLITATGQRVTLRCSPRSGDLSVYWYQQSLDQGLQFLIQYYNGEERAKGNILERFSAQQFPDLHSELNLSSLELGDSALYFCASSATGPDTQYFGPGTRLTVL.

This clonotype was counted many times. The chain has TRBV7-9 and TRBJ2-7, with D uncertain. The germline V gene encodes CDR1 SEHNR and CDR2 FQNEAQ (reference sequence). CDR3 length equals 12 residues. The V gene lost 5 bases and the J gene lost 2 bases, with 7 bases spanning the gap. The CDR3 nucleotides read TGTGCCAGCAGCCAGGACGCCTACGAGCAGTACTTC. The encoded protein is CASSQDAYEQYF.

The table lists this clonotype with many counts. This sequence joins TRBV10-3 and TRBJ1-3, with 10 bases that match TRBD1. This CDR3 comprises 17 residues. J was trimmed by 1 base and V by 7 bases; bases with no gene match: 10. Germline CDR1 ENHRY, CDR2 SYGVKD. The CDR3 loop is CAITSWDRGLSGNTIYF. CDR3 DNA sequence: TGTGCCATCACCAGTTGGGACAGGGGTCTTTCTGGAAACACCATATATTTT.